Below, 28 T cell receptor beta chains from the same sample are listed, as sequenced in a study of blood T cell repertoires in COVID-19. Libraries were prepared by immunoSEQ multiplex PCR; TCRdb keeps only in-frame clonotypes and omits some of them. This table has 250,000 to 300,000 clones, roughly nine tenths appearing once. Source material: PBMCs or T cells enriched from blood (not recorded which). The receptor source for this set is a woman aged 60-75 years who had recovered from COVID-19.

V is TRBV27 and J is TRBJ1-2, with D unresolved. Germline assignment: CDR1 MNHEY and CDR2 SMNVEV (reference sequence). V lost 6 bases and J 8 bases, leaving 13 bases between the germline ends. This CDR3 spans 12 amino acids. CDR3 region: CASSSPGVGYTF. In nucleotides, the CDR3 is TGTGCCAGCAGCTCCCCCGGGGTAGGCTACACCTTC.

This clone has only one observation. The chain couples TRBV11-3 to TRBJ2-3, with 7 nucleotides matching TRBD2. From germline, CDR1 is SGHNT and CDR2 YENEEA. Losses at the gene ends were 4 bases for V and 1 base for J; bases not matched to a gene: 2. This CDR3 has 14 residues. Written as DNA, the CDR3 is TGTGCCAGCAGCTGGGGGAGGGGCACAGATACGCAGTATTTT. Translated: CASSWGRGTDTQYF.

Only one count was recorded for this clone. The genes are TRBV4-1 and TRBJ2-1; 8 bases agree with TRBD2. Per germline, CDR1 MGHRA and CDR2 YSYEKL. The CDR3 has 15 amino acids. Trimming removed 6 bases from V and 4 bases from J; junction bases left unmatched: 8. CDR3 in amino acids: CASRRGETNYNEQFF. For the CDR3, the DNA is TGCGCCAGCAGGCGGGGGGAGACTAATTACAATGAGCAGTTCTTC.

This chain uses TRBV23-1 with TRBJ1-1; D is perhaps TRBD1 (6 bases). TRBV23-1 is treated as an ORF (open reading frame) with a function not yet certain. Deletions cut 3 bases from V and 9 bases from J, with 17 bases between. The CDR3 runs 14 residues. Here the CDR3 reads CASSQGQNRVKAFF. CDR3 in DNA: TGCGCCAGCAGTCAGGGGCAGAACAGGGTGAAAGCTTTCTTT.

The rearrangement uses TRBV28 and TRBJ1-5, with D possibly TRBD1 on 6 matching bases. The CDR3 is 16 residues long. The V gene lost 10 bases and the J gene lost 0 bases, with 19 bases spanning the gap. CDR1 and CDR2 from the germline V gene are MDHEN and SYDVKM. DNA of the CDR3: TGTGCCACTTCTGGGGGCGATACTTATAGCAATCAGCCCCAGCATTTT. It codes for CATSGGDTYSNQPQHF.

This chain uses TRBV4-2 with TRBJ2-3; TRBD1 matches at 7 bases. The CDR3 has 15 amino acids. Germline-derived CDR1 and CDR2 are LGHNA and YNFKEQ. V shed 1 base and J 1 base; nucleotides not matched to a gene: 2. The CDR3 is CASSQGQGRTDTQYF. The CDR3 region has the DNA TGTGCCAGCAGCCAAGGACAGGGCCGCACAGATACGCAGTATTTT.

CDR3 nucleotides: TGTGCCAGCAGGGAGCTGCCACTCACAGATACGCAGTATTTT. This translates into CASRELPLTDTQYF. The chain joins TRBV2 to TRBJ2-3, with no clear D. V lost 6 bases and J 2 bases, leaving 12 bases between the germline ends. The CDR3 is made up of 14 amino acids. Germline CDR1 is SNHLY and CDR2 is FYNNEI.

This clone was seen a few times. The gene calls are TRBV19 and TRBJ1-2; tentatively, D is TRBD1 (6 bases). The CDR3 has 15 residues. Trimming removed 7 bases at V and 1 base at J, with 16 bases between. From germline, CDR1 is LNHDA and CDR2 SQIVND (reference sequence). CDR3 DNA: TGTGCCAGTACTTACCAGACAGGAGATAACTATGGCTACACCTTC. This sequence encodes CASTYQTGDNYGYTF. Full variable domain (outside the CDR3, taken from reference TRBV19 and TRBJ1-2): DGGITQSPKYLFRKEGQNVTLSCEQNLNHDAMYWYRQDPGQGLRLIYYSQIVNDFQKGDIAEGYSVSREKKESFPLTVTSAQKNPTAFYLCASTYQTGDNYGYTFGSGTRLTVV.

This chain links TRBV15 with TRBJ1-2; D gene unclear. Trimming pared 3 bases from V and 11 bases from J, leaving 10 bases between. Germline V lookup: CDR1 LNHNV, CDR2 YYDKDF (reference sequence). The CDR3 is 11 amino acids. The CDR3 region is CATSSGPAYTF. In DNA form, the CDR3 reads TGTGCCACCAGCAGTGGCCCTGCTTACACCTTC.

V is TRBV28 and J is TRBJ2-7, with 7 bases matching TRBD2. The V gene's germline CDR1 is MDHEN and CDR2 SYDVKM. After removal of 6 bases from V and 2 bases from J, the junction contained 10 bases not matched to a gene. The CDR3 loop spans 15 amino acids. The CDR3 protein is CASRTLAPLPYEQYF. CDR3 bases: TGTGCCAGCAGGACACTAGCGCCCTTACCCTACGAGCAGTACTTC.

The CDR3 coding sequence is TGTGCCAGCAGAAAACAGGGGGCTGTGATAGCTTTCTTT. This encodes CASRKQGAVIAFF. This chain connects TRBV28 to TRBJ1-1; 9 bases fit TRBD1. Germline assignment: CDR1 MDHEN and CDR2 SYDVKM. The length of the CDR3 is 13 residues. Trimming cost V 6 bases and J 10 bases; bases outside gene matches: 9.

The chain uses TRBV6-4 and TRBJ2-1; 10 bases fit TRBD1. The germline gives CDR1 MRHNA, CDR2 SNTAGT. J was trimmed by 9 bases and V by 0 bases; bases with no gene match: 8. CDR3 length equals 16 residues. The CDR3 loop is CASSDSTGTGEREQFF. The CDR3 coding sequence is TGTGCCAGCAGTGACTCAACCGGGACAGGGGAACGTGAGCAGTTCTTC.

The count of this clone is one. The chain recombines TRBV25-1 with TRBJ1-2; 9 bases line up with TRBD1. Germline V lookup: CDR1 MGHDK, CDR2 SYGVNS. The V and J ends lost 4 bases and 2 bases, in that order; junction bases with no gene match: 5. The CDR3 contains 15 residues. The CDR3 region has the DNA TGTGCCAGCAGTGTGGGGACAGGGCTAAACTATGGCTACACCTTC. Protein sequence: CASSVGTGLNYGYTF.

This sequence joins TRBV2 and TRBJ2-1, with D tentatively TRBD2 (5 bases). V was pared by 1 base and J by 7 bases, with 8 bases between. The CDR3 is 13 residues long. Per germline, CDR1 SNHLY and CDR2 FYNNEI. The CDR3: CASSEDWTNEQFF. The CDR3 DNA follows: TGTGCCAGCAGTGAAGATTGGACTAATGAGCAGTTCTTC.

V gene TRBV24-1 combines with J gene TRBJ1-2; TRBD1 aligns across 7 bases. This CDR3 comprises 14 residues. Germline V gene data show CDR1 as KGHDR and CDR2 as SFDVKD. Germline trimming cut 2 bases from V and 4 bases from J; bases unmatched to any gene: 3. The CDR3 DNA reads as TGTGCCACCAGTGATTCCGGGACAGTCTATGGCTACACCTTC. Translating it yields CATSDSGTVYGYTF.

The chain combines TRBV18 with TRBJ1-1; D is ambiguous. From germline, CDR1 is KGHSH and CDR2 LQKENI. V was shortened by 4 bases and J by 2 bases, with 11 bases between the two germline ends. The CDR3 length is 14 residues. CDR3 amino acids: CASSLMEGNTEAFF. As DNA, the CDR3 is TGTGCCAGCTCACTAATGGAGGGTAACACTGAAGCTTTCTTT.

The chain uses TRBV5-4 and TRBJ1-1; possible D gene TRBD1, 6 bases. Trimming took off 7 bases at V and 3 bases at J, with 16 bases between the two ends. This CDR3 has 14 amino acids. CDR1 and CDR2 (germline): SGHNT, YYREEE (reference sequence). CDR3 sequence reads: CASGVGAPDTEAFF. CDR3 bases: TGTGCCAGCGGCGTGGGGGCCCCGGACACTGAAGCTTTCTTT. The variable domain in full, with the rest retrieved from reference TRBV5-4 and TRBJ1-1, is ETGVTQSPTHLIKTRGQQVTLRCSSQSGHNTVSWYQQALGQGPQFIFQYYREEENGRGNFPPRFSGLQFPNYSSELNVNALELDDSALYLCASGVGAPDTEAFFGQGTRLTVV.

The chain uses TRBV5-4 and TRBJ1-2; D is possibly TRBD1 (6 bases). The CDR3 length is 15 residues. The V gene lost 0 bases and the J gene lost 1 base, with 10 bases spanning the gap. Germline CDR1 SGHNT, CDR2 YYREEE (reference sequence). CDR3 loop: CASSLGTANNYGYTF. The DNA of the CDR3 is TGTGCCAGCAGCTTGGGGACAGCAAATAACTATGGCTACACCTTC.

The CDR3, as DNA: TGTGCCTGGACTCGGACAGTCCAAGAGACCCAGTACTTC. This codes for CAWTRTVQETQYF. This sequence joins TRBV30 and TRBJ2-5; D is perhaps TRBD1 (6 bases). V was shortened by 4 bases and J by 1 base, with 10 bases between the two germline ends. Germline CDR1 GTSNPN, CDR2 SVGIG (reference sequence). The CDR3 contains 13 residues.

This clone showed up just once. The germline gene is not matched at one end of the junction; a read error may be the cause. V and J are TRBV28 and TRBJ2-7; 8 bases align to TRBD2. The germline V gene has CDR1 MDHEN and CDR2 SYDVKM. CDR3 length equals 14 residues. CDR3 sequence: CATSLAGYSYEQYF. The CDR3 DNA reads as TGTGCCACCAGTTTAGCGGGATACTCCTACGAGCAGTACTTC.

The chain joins TRBV2 to TRBJ1-6, with no clear D. CDR1 is SNHLY, CDR2 FYNNEI, per germline. The CDR3 extends over 16 amino acids. Trimming removed 4 bases at V and 12 bases at J, with 22 bases between. The DNA of the CDR3 is TGTGCCAGCAGTGGAGAGGGAACTTCCATCGGGAGACCCCTCCACTTT. As protein: CASSGEGTSIGRPLHF.

This clone was seen a handful of times. The J gene is TRBJ2-7, the V gene TRBV6-6; D possibly corresponds to TRBD2 (6 bases). The CDR3 length is 13 residues. Looked up from germline, CDR1 is MNHNY and CDR2 is SVGAGI (reference sequence). The V end was cut by 6 bases, the J end by 3 bases, with 12 bases between. This CDR3 is CASSRRDVYEQYF. The CDR3, as DNA: TGTGCCAGCAGCCGGCGGGACGTCTACGAGCAGTACTTC.

This clone was observed a few times. The V gene is TRBV28, the J gene TRBJ1-2, with 8 bases aligning to TRBD1. J was trimmed by 4 bases and V by 6 bases; bases with no gene match: 10. Germline assignment: CDR1 MDHEN and CDR2 SYDVKM. This CDR3 comprises 15 residues. CDR3 sequence reads: CASRPHGQGGYGYTF. CDR3 in DNA: TGTGCCAGCAGGCCCCACGGACAGGGTGGCTATGGCTACACCTTC.

The rearrangement joins TRBV5-1 to TRBJ2-7; 12 bases map to TRBD1. CDR3 length: 15 amino acids. J gave up 5 bases and V 0 bases, and 3 bases lay outside the gene matches. CDR1 and CDR2 (germline): SGHRS, YFSETQ. The CDR3 protein is CASSLGGQGAHEQYF. In nucleotides, the CDR3 is TGCGCCAGCAGCTTGGGGGGACAGGGGGCCCACGAGCAGTACTTC.

This clone appeared once. The V gene is TRBV3-1 (or the pseudogene TRBV3-2), the J gene TRBJ2-5; 12 bases fit TRBD2. V shed 4 bases and J 4 bases; nucleotides not matched to a gene: 1. This CDR3 region has 14 residues. Germline V gene lookup returns CDR1 LGHDT and CDR2 YNNKEL (reference sequence). The CDR3 sequence is CASSPGLAGETQYF. The CDR3 DNA is TGTGCCAGCAGCCCGGGACTAGCGGGAGAGACCCAGTACTTC.

V and J are TRBV6-6 and TRBJ2-3; unclear D gene. The V gene's germline CDR1 is MNHNY and CDR2 SVGAGI (reference sequence). V was trimmed by 6 bases and J by 8 bases, leaving 12 bases between them. The CDR3 has 12 residues. DNA of the CDR3: TGTGCCAGCAGCCCTCCCCAGGCTACGCAGTATTTT. Protein: CASSPPQATQYF.

The chain has TRBV9 and TRBJ2-2; the D gene is possibly TRBD1 (6 bases). Germline V lookup: CDR1 SGDLS, CDR2 YYNGEE. The CDR3 runs 12 residues. V was trimmed by 6 bases and J by 7 bases, leaving 10 bases between them. The CDR3 DNA follows: TGTGCCAGCACCAGGGGCAGCGGGGAGCTGTTTTTT. It is translated as CASTRGSGELFF.

The chain employs TRBV19 and TRBJ1-1; maybe TRBD1 (5 bases). The germline V and J ends were trimmed by 7 bases and 8 bases, with 17 bases remaining between them. Germline CDR1 reads LNHDA; CDR2 reads SQIVND (reference sequence). The length of the CDR3 is 13 residues. The CDR3 nucleotides are TGTGCCAGTACCCCCGGCAGGGAAAGGGAAGCTTTCTTT. Amino acid sequence: CASTPGREREAFF.